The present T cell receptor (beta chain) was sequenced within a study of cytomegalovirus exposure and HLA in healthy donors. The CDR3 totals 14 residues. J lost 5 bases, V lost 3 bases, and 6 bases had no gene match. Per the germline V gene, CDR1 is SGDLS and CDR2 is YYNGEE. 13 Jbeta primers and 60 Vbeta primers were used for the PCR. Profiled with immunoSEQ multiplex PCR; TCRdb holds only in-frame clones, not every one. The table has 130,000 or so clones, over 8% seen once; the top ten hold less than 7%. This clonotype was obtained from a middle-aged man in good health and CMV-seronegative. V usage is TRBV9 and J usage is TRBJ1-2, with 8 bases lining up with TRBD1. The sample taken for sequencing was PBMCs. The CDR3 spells CASSAYQGAYGYTF. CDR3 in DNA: TGTGCCAGCAGCGCCTACCAGGGGGCTTATGGCTACACCTTC.